This TCR beta chain was identified during a study of OX40 agonist ivuxolimab in advanced cancers. The overall study: There were three patients with partial responses, one having hepatocellular carcinoma and two cutaneous melanoma.

TCRdb's copy holds only in-frame clones and misses some; the assay was immunoSEQ multiplex PCR. The profile shows some 95,000 clones, around 90% of them singletons. CDR3 length: 19 residues. This clone was detected once. The source of this sequence is an adult with an advanced solid tumor such as melanoma, head and neck, liver or kidney cancer. The V and J genes are TRBV21-1 and TRBJ2-7; the DNA was not compared with TRBD1, the D call given in the table. TRBV21-1 is a pseudogene. Here the sequenced sample was CD4+ or CD8+ T cells sorted from blood, taken in a trial of the OX40 agonist ivuxolimab. The CDR3 sequence: CASRPTKNHRTGISHEQYF. The CDR3 DNA sequence: TGTGCCAGCAGGCCCACCAAAAACCACCGGACAGGGATATCCCACGAGCAGTACTTC.